What follows are 26 T cell receptor beta chains derived from one specimen sequenced in a study of regulatory T cells in long-lasting Graves disease. Documented time point: newly diagnosed GD, antithyroid drugs for less than 3 months. The TCR library was prepared using RNA isolated from PBMCs. Relying on iRepertoire HTBI primers and Arm-PCR of CDR3 regions, the team built TCR beta libraries. TCRdb independently ran MiXCR on the multiplex PCR reads; one entry per CDR3 protein. The table lists 320,000 or so distinct CDR3 sequences, 18% of them singletons. The sequences come from peripheral blood mononuclear cells (PBMCs), collected at new diagnosis, from a patient treated with antithyroid drugs. These receptors came from a female donor with Graves disease.

This clonotype was seen many times. This chain links TRBV7-6 with TRBJ1-4, with D perhaps matching TRBD1 (5 bases). V was pared by 1 base and J by 4 bases, with 13 bases between. Germline loops: CDR1 SGHVS, CDR2 FNYEAQ. This CDR3 spans 16 amino acids. CDR3 DNA: TGTGCCAGCAGCTTAGAGGCAACAGGCTATAATGAAAAACTGTTTTTT. The encoded protein is CASSLEATGYNEKLFF.

Comment on this clonotype: With a much larger clone just one base away, this may be a read error. The rearrangement joins TRBV5-1 to TRBJ2-3, with D unclear. The CDR3 is 13 residues long. Germline V gene sequence: CDR1 SGHRS, CDR2 YFSETQ. CDR3 DNA sequence: TGCGCCAGCAGCGATCGAAGCACAGATATGCAGTATTTT. Translation gives CASSDRSTDMQYF.

Many counts were recorded for this clonotype. This chain connects TRBV12-3 or TRBV12-4 to TRBJ2-3; the D gene is possibly TRBD1 (6 bases). The CDR3 has 15 residues. The V and J ends lost 6 bases and 2 bases respectively, with 15 bases between them. In DNA, the CDR3 is TGTGCCAGCAGCCCAGGACAGCCATACACAGATACGCAGTATTTT. Protein product: CASSPGQPYTDTQYF.

A remark on this clonotype: This sequence is one base from a far larger clone and is likely a read error. The V gene is TRBV28, the J gene TRBJ2-1; D gene uncertain. Germline V gives CDR1 MDHEN, CDR2 SYDVKM. The V gene lost 6 bases and the J gene lost 10 bases, with 19 bases spanning the gap. The CDR3 sequence is 14 residues long. Here the CDR3 DNA reads TGTGCCAGCAGCCCGGCCGGCCGATCCTACGAGCAGTTCTTC. It specifies CASSPAGRSYEQFF.

This clonotype has just a few counts. The gene calls are TRBV19 and TRBJ2-3, with TRBD2 identical over 12 bases. Germline assignment: CDR1 LNHDA and CDR2 SQIVND (reference sequence). CDR3 length: 17 residues. V trimming: 3 bases; J trimming: 3 bases; junction bases outside the gene matches: 7. The CDR3 sequence is CASSIRGTSGRTDTQYF. CDR3 sequence (DNA): TGTGCCAGTAGTATCCGGGGCACTAGCGGGAGGACAGATACGCAGTATTTT.

This clonotype showed up just a few times. The chain carries TRBV2 and TRBJ2-1; 10 bases line up with TRBD2. V was clipped by 6 bases and J by 1 base; unmatched bases: 3. Germline V gene lookup returns CDR1 SNHLY and CDR2 FYNNEI. The CDR3 is made up of 15 amino acids. The CDR3, as DNA: TGTGCCAGCAGGAAAGCGGGAGGGTCCTACAATGAGCAGTTCTTC. This translates into CASRKAGGSYNEQFF.

This clonotype has at least ten counts. The CDR3 sequence is CASSYSREADGYTF. DNA for the CDR3: TGTGCCAGCAGTTACTCCAGGGAGGCTGATGGCTACACCTTC. The chain is built from TRBV6-9 and TRBJ1-2, with a tentative D call TRBD1 (5 bases). CDR3 length equals 14 residues. V lost 3 bases and J 6 bases, leaving 14 bases between the germline ends. Germline-derived CDR1 and CDR2 are MNHGY and SVAAGI.

This clonotype was picked up many times. The chain couples TRBV19 to TRBJ2-1; no firm D call. The CDR3 loop spans 13 amino acids. The germline V and J ends were trimmed by 6 bases and 2 bases, with 8 bases remaining between them. CDR1 and CDR2 from the germline V gene are LNHDA and SQIVND (reference sequence). The DNA of the CDR3 is TGTGCCAGTAGCGAGACAACCTACAATGAGCAGTTCTTC. Translation gives CASSETTYNEQFF.

The V gene is TRBV3-1, the J gene TRBJ2-4; 7 bases map to TRBD2. The J call is doubtful: the DNA matches TRBJ2-7 better. Germline V gene lookup returns CDR1 LGHDT and CDR2 YNNKEL (reference sequence). This CDR3 is 14 amino acids long. In nucleotides, the CDR3 is TGTGCCAGCAGCCAGTTTGGCGGGAGTACCGAGCAGTACTTC. Its translation is CASSQFGGSTEQYF.

The chain carries TRBV5-5 and TRBJ2-1; 8 nucleotides line up with TRBD2. The CDR3 runs 16 residues. CDR1 and CDR2 from the germline V gene are SGHKS and YYEKEE (reference sequence). The J segment lost 8 bases and the V segment lost 1 base, leaving 11 bases of the junction unmatched. CDR3 DNA: TGTGCCAGCAGCTTGCCTCCGGGACTAGTATCAGATGAGCAGTTCTTC. It codes for CASSLPPGLVSDEQFF.

This clonotype was counted many times. The gene calls are TRBV27 and TRBJ1-4; a possible D gene is TRBD1 (5 bases). The ends were cut back, 7 bases at V and 8 bases at J, with 14 bases in the middle. This CDR3 region has 13 residues. Germline CDR1 and CDR2: MNHEY and SMNVEV (reference sequence). The CDR3 loop is CASTIRRGEKLFF. The DNA for the CDR3 is TGTGCCAGCACAATACGACGGGGGGAAAAACTGTTTTTT.

This clonotype has a handful of counts. The V call is TRBV12-3 or TRBV12-4, the J call TRBJ2-3; 12 bases align to TRBD2. V lost 3 bases to trimming and J lost 5 bases; unmatched junction nucleotides: 9. This CDR3 spans 17 amino acids. The CDR3: CASSLWGPGLAGDTQYF. For the CDR3, the DNA is TGTGCCAGCAGTTTGTGGGGCCCGGGACTAGCGGGAGATACGCAGTATTTT.

The chain joins TRBV13 to TRBJ2-1; D uncertain. This CDR3 has 15 amino acids. Germline V lookup: CDR1 PRHDT, CDR2 FYEKMQ (reference sequence). Trimming pared 2 bases from V and 0 bases from J, leaving 8 bases between. The CDR3 DNA is TGTGCCAGCAGCTTACCATCCCACTCCTACAATGAGCAGTTCTTC. This translates into CASSLPSHSYNEQFF.

As for this clonotype: A clone one base away is much larger, so this may be a read error. J is TRBJ2-7 and V is TRBV7-8, with TRBD1 matching over 9 bases. The ends lost 4 bases at V and 2 bases at J; junction bases unmatched: 6. This CDR3 region has 15 residues. Germline V gene lookup returns CDR1 SGHVS and CDR2 FQNEAQ. For the CDR3, the DNA is TGTGCCAGCAGCTCACGGACAGGGGCAGCCTACGAGCAGTACTTC. Encoded protein: CASSSRTGAAYEQYF.

At least ten counts were recorded for this clonotype. This chain uses TRBV9 with TRBJ2-3, with a tentative D call TRBD1 (6 bases). Trimming stripped 0 bases from V and 7 bases from J, with 15 bases between. Germline lookup yields CDR1 SGDLS and CDR2 YYNGEE. The length of the CDR3 is 15 residues. CDR3 region: CASSVVDRFPNTQYF. The CDR3 DNA follows: TGTGCCAGCAGCGTAGTCGACAGGTTCCCCAATACGCAGTATTTT. The full variable domain, with the rest looked up from reference TRBV9 and TRBJ2-3, is DSGVTQTPKHLITATGQRVTLRCSPRSGDLSVYWYQQSLDQGLQFLIQYYNGEERAKGNILERFSAQQFPDLHSELNLSSLELGDSALYFCASSVVDRFPNTQYFGPGTRLTVL.

This clonotype has ten or more counts. The chain is built from TRBV30 and TRBJ2-1; 13 bases match TRBD2. After removal of 0 bases from V and 1 base from J, the junction contained 0 bases not matched to a gene. Per germline, CDR1 GTSNPN and CDR2 SVGIG (reference sequence). This CDR3 region has 16 residues. Written as DNA, the CDR3 is TGTGCCTGGAGTGTACTAGCGGGAGGGTCCTACAATGAGCAGTTCTTC. Amino acids: CAWSVLAGGSYNEQFF.

The genes are TRBV5-5 and TRBJ2-2, with a weak D call TRBD1 (6 bases). V gave up 0 bases and J gave up 3 bases, with 12 bases separating them. Germline-derived CDR1 and CDR2 are SGHKS and YYEKEE (reference sequence). The CDR3 spans 16 residues. The DNA for the CDR3 is TGTGCCAGCAGCTTGGTTGGGGGCCCCTACACCGGGGAGCTGTTTTTT. This encodes CASSLVGGPYTGELFF.

The V gene is TRBV19, the J gene TRBJ1-3; D not resolved. The V gene's germline CDR1 is LNHDA and CDR2 SQIVND (reference sequence). V was pared by 5 bases and J by 4 bases, with 12 bases between. The CDR3 consists of 14 residues. CDR3 protein: CASSDRSRGNTIYF. Written as DNA, the CDR3 is TGTGCCAGTAGTGATCGAAGCCGGGGAAACACCATATATTTT.

This clonotype was seen many times. The V call is TRBV6-5, the J call TRBJ2-7; maybe TRBD1 (5 bases). Germline V CDR1 and CDR2: MNHEY, SVGAGI. Trimming removed 2 bases at V and 2 bases at J, with 16 bases between. The CDR3 length is 16 residues. The CDR3 DNA sequence: TGTGCCAGCAGTTACAGTCTCCCTGACAGCCCCTACGAGCAGTACTTC. Translating it yields CASSYSLPDSPYEQYF.

In this sample, this clonotype turned up a few times. The gene calls are TRBV24-1 and TRBJ2-2; 7 nucleotides line up with TRBD1. The V gene end was trimmed by 3 bases and the J gene end by 9 bases; junction bases not matched to a gene: 3. The CDR3 spans 13 residues. Germline CDR1 reads KGHDR; CDR2 reads SFDVKD. The CDR3 region is CATSDRQGWELFF. In DNA form, the CDR3 reads TGTGCCACCAGTGATCGACAGGGTTGGGAGCTGTTTTTT.

The V and J genes are TRBV3-1 and TRBJ1-2; 8 nucleotides line up with TRBD1. Looked up from germline, CDR1 is LGHDT and CDR2 is YNNKEL (reference sequence). V gave up 7 bases and J gave up 7 bases; unmatched junction bases: 11. This CDR3 is built from 14 residues. The CDR3 here is CASTRGQGLSGYTF. The CDR3 region has the DNA TGTGCCAGCACCCGCGGACAGGGCCTCTCTGGCTACACCTTC.

The V call is TRBV19, the J call TRBJ2-1; possible D gene TRBD2, 5 bases. This CDR3 spans 12 amino acids. The V and J ends lost 7 bases and 6 bases respectively, with 10 bases between them. CDR1 LNHDA and CDR2 SQIVND come from the germline V gene (reference sequence). The CDR3 DNA is TGTGCCAGTACCGGTCGGGGCAATGAGCAGTTCTTC. The encoded protein is CASTGRGNEQFF.

This clonotype was detected ten times or more. The gene calls are TRBV6-5 and TRBJ1-3, with 8 bases lining up with TRBD1. This CDR3 comprises 15 residues. V lost 0 bases and J lost 3; bases outside the gene matches: 1. CDR1 and CDR2 (germline): MNHEY, SVGAGI. Written as DNA, the CDR3 is TGTGCCAGCAGTTACTCGACAGGGGATGGAAACACCATATATTTT. Its protein product is CASSYSTGDGNTIYF.

The table lists this clonotype with many counts. This sequence joins TRBV28 and TRBJ1-2; TRBD1 agrees at 9 bases. With 10 bases clipped from V and 4 bases from J, the junction kept 7 bases outside the gene matches. The CDR3 length is 13 residues. Germline assignment: CDR1 MDHEN and CDR2 SYDVKM. The DNA of the CDR3 is TGTGCCACCTCCGGGACAGGGCGCTATGGCTACACCTTC. Its protein is CATSGTGRYGYTF.

This clonotype turned up a few times. The chain employs TRBV28 and TRBJ1-2, with 9 bases aligning to TRBD1. The CDR3 covers 15 residues. V shed 4 bases, J shed 6 bases, and the junction held 9 bases outside the gene matches. Germline CDR1 and CDR2: MDHEN and SYDVKM. CDR3 in DNA: TGTGCCAGCAGTTCCCCCCCACAGGGGGCAAATGGCTACACCTTC. This translates into CASSSPPQGANGYTF.

The chain joins TRBV29-1 to TRBJ2-3; 7 nucleotides match TRBD2. J lost 9 bases, V lost 1 base, and 1 base had no gene match. In germline, CDR1 is SQVTM, CDR2 ANQGSEA. This CDR3 contains 11 residues. DNA for the CDR3: TGCAGCGTTGAAGGGCGGGGGACGCAGTATTTT. This sequence encodes CSVEGRGTQYF.